This T cell receptor (beta chain) was identified in a study of sequential checkpoint blockade in melanoma. The table came from immunoSEQ multiplex PCR; TCRdb's copy has only in-frame clones and leaves some out. Of approximately 22,000 clones detected, approximately 82% appear once; the ten largest clones hold around a tenth. The treatment was: randomized to nivolumab then ipilimumab (arm A) or the reverse (arm B). Patients had received no earlier DNA-damaging chemotherapy. This clone was recorded a few times. CDR1 is SGDLS, CDR2 YYNGEE, per germline. The CDR3 consists of 13 residues. Trimming left V 6 bases short and J 4 bases short, with 10 bases between.

This sequence originates from a human donor with melanoma. This rearrangement joins TRBV9 to TRBJ2-2; possibly TRBD1 for D (6 bases). The input for sequencing was CD8+ T cells sorted from blood (inferred from file names), taken from a patient given nivolumab and ipilimumab in sequence. The CDR3 nucleotides read TGTGCCAGCAACCCAGGGGTCACCGGGGAGCTGTTTTTT. It yields the protein CASNPGVTGELFF.